This T cell receptor beta chain was found in a study of identical twins. Findings of the study overall: Out-of-frame TCR alpha sharing in monozygotic twins exceeded recombination model predictions. A lower insertion count was a feature of abundant cord blood beta clonotypes, with no such feature in memory repertoires.

This clonotype has ten or more counts. What it binds is unknown. TCRdb fed the 5' RACE reads into MiXCR, producing one record per CDR3 protein. This table holds roughly 230,000 distinct CDR3 sequences, approximately 8.3% found once. Germline V gene data show CDR1 as LGHNA and CDR2 as YSLEER. Trimming shortened V by 0 bases and J by 5 bases, and 17 bases separated the two germline ends. This CDR3 has 16 residues. These data also formed part of another study, on yellow fever vaccine responses in identical twins.

The sample consisted of CD8+ T cells sorted from blood. V gene TRBV4-3 combines with J gene TRBJ2-7; tentatively, D is TRBD2 (6 bases). This receptor was taken from a woman aged 18-29 years in good health. CDR3 nucleotides: TGCGCCAGCAGCCAAGATCATGGACCTAGCGCCGACGAGCAGTACTTC. Residues: CASSQDHGPSADEQYF.